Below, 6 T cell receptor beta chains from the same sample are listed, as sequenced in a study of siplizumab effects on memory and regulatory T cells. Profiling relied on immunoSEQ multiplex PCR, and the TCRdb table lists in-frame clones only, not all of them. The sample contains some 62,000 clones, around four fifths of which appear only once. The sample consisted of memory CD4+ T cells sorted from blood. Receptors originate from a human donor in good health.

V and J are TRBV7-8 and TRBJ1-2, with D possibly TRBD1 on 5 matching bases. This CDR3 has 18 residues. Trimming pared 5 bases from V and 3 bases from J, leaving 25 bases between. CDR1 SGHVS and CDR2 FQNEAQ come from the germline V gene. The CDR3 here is CASSPRGAGSGVDYGYTF. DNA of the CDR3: TGTGCCAGCAGCCCCCGCGGGGCAGGGAGTGGGGTAGACTATGGCTACACCTTC.

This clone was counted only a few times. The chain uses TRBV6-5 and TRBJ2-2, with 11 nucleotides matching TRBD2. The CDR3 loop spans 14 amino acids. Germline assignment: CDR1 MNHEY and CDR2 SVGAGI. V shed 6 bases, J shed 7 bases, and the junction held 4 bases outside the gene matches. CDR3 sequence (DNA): TGTGCCAGCAGACCGGGACTAGCGGTCGGGGAGCTGTTTTTT. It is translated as CASRPGLAVGELFF.

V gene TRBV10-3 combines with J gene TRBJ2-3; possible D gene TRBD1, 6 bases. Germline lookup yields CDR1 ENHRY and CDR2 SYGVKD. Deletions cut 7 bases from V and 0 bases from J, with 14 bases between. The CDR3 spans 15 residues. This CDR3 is CAITRGASSTDTQYF. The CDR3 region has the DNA TGTGCCATCACCAGGGGTGCCTCGAGCACAGATACGCAGTATTTT.

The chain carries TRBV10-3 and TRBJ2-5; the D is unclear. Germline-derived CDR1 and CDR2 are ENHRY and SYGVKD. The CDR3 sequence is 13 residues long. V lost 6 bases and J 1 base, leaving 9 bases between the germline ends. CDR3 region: CAIRDGFQETQYF. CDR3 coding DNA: TGTGCCATCAGAGACGGGTTCCAAGAGACCCAGTACTTC.

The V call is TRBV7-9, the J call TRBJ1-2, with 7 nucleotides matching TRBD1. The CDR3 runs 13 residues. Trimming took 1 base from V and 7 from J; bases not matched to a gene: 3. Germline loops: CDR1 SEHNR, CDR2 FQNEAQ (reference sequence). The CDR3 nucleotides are TGTGCCAGCAGCTTAGACAGGGGTGGTGGCTACACCTTC. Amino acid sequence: CASSLDRGGGYTF.

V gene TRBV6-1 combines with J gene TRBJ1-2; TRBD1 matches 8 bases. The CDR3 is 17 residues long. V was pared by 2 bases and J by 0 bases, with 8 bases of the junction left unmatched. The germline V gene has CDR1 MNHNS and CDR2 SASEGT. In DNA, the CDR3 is TGTGCCAGCAGTGAACGGAACAGGGGGAGGACTAACTATGGCTACACCTTC. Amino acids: CASSERNRGRTNYGYTF.